The 26 T cell receptor beta chains in this list originate from one sample, sequenced in a study of beta chain features in type 1 diabetes. Expressed TCRB transcripts were sequenced because the isolated RNA had all been reverse transcribed beforehand. Sequenced by immunoSEQ multiplex PCR; TCRdb stores in-frame clones only, minus some. The table lists approximately 330,000 clones, roughly 9.6% of them singletons, with 0.015% to 0.02% in the top ten. Sequencing was done on a sample of naive CD4+ T cells from blood. The receptors were sampled from a young woman in good health.

In nucleotides, the CDR3 is TGTGCCAGCAGCCAGGGAAACACTGAAGCTTTCTTT. It specifies CASSQGNTEAFF. The rearrangement joins TRBV7-3 to TRBJ1-1, with D possibly TRBD1 on 5 matching bases. This CDR3 comprises 12 residues. V was cut by 5 bases and J by 2 bases, with 6 bases left in between. The germline CDR1 and CDR2 sequences are SGHTA and FQGTGA.

In this sample, this clone turned up a few times. The chain joins TRBV5-4 to TRBJ2-1; 7 nucleotides line up with TRBD2. The V gene end was trimmed by 3 bases and the J gene end by 4 bases; junction bases not matched to a gene: 4. Germline-derived CDR1 and CDR2 are SGHNT and YYREEE (reference sequence). The CDR3 extends over 14 amino acids. CDR3 in amino acids: CASSSLAKYNEQFF. CDR3 coding DNA: TGTGCCAGCAGCTCACTAGCGAAGTACAATGAGCAGTTCTTC.

This clone was detected only a few times. V is TRBV29-1 and J is TRBJ2-5; TRBD2 agrees at 9 bases. This CDR3 has 14 amino acids. J lost 3 bases, V lost 7 bases, and 9 bases had no gene match. CDR1 is SQVTM, CDR2 ANQGSEA, per germline. CDR3 DNA sequence: TGCAGCGCCACACCCAGACTAGCGGAAGAGACCCAGTACTTC. Residues: CSATPRLAEETQYF.

This clone was counted a few times. V usage is TRBV7-6 and J usage is TRBJ1-5; 8 bases are shared with TRBD1. V shed 1 base, J shed 2 bases, and the junction held 4 bases outside the gene matches. Germline lookup yields CDR1 SGHVS and CDR2 FNYEAQ. The CDR3 is made up of 16 amino acids. In nucleotides, the CDR3 is TGTGCCAGCAGCTTAGGGGGACAGGCGGGCAATCAGCCCCAGCATTTT. Protein sequence: CASSLGGQAGNQPQHF.

A few counts support this clone. The chain recombines TRBV14 with TRBJ2-3; 8 bases match TRBD2. J lost 3 bases, V lost 8 bases, and 10 bases had no gene match. The CDR3 totals 15 residues. Germline CDR1 is SGHDN and CDR2 is FVKESK. The CDR3 nucleotides read TGTGCCAGCCGCCCCGCAGGGACTAGGACAGATACGCAGTATTTT. Its translation is CASRPAGTRTDTQYF.

This clone was seen a few times. The genes are TRBV6-1 and TRBJ2-7, with 7 bases aligning to TRBD1. The CDR3 consists of 12 residues. Germline V CDR1 and CDR2: MNHNS, SASEGT. V dropped 7 bases and J dropped 3; count of bases not matched to a gene: 3. As DNA, the CDR3 is TGTGCCAGCACGGGACAGCTCTACGAGCAGTACTTC. Translating it yields CASTGQLYEQYF.

V usage is TRBV6-5 and J usage is TRBJ2-2, with 12 bases matching TRBD1. The CDR3 extends over 14 amino acids. Per germline, CDR1 MNHEY and CDR2 SVGAGI. Trimming removed 2 bases from V and 11 bases from J; junction bases left unmatched: 3. For the CDR3, the DNA is TGTGCCAGCAGTTACGGGACAGGGGGCAGTGAGCTGTTTTTT. This codes for CASSYGTGGSELFF.

The V and J genes are TRBV7-2 and TRBJ1-2, with a weak D call TRBD1 (6 bases). The CDR3 is 15 residues long. V was cut by 1 base and J by 4 bases, with 13 bases left in between. Germline lookup yields CDR1 SGHTA and CDR2 FQGNSA. The CDR3 region is CASSLVSGDGYGYTF. CDR3 nucleotides: TGTGCCAGCAGCTTAGTCTCAGGGGATGGCTATGGCTACACCTTC.

The chain recombines TRBV6-1 with TRBJ1-2; TRBD1 aligns across 12 bases. The CDR3 extends over 15 amino acids. Germline assignment: CDR1 MNHNS and CDR2 SASEGT. Trimming cost V 7 bases and J 4 bases; bases outside gene matches: 7. DNA for the CDR3: TGTGCCAGCAAATGGGACAGGGGGCCGGGCTATGGCTACACCTTC. Translation gives CASKWDRGPGYGYTF.

V and J are TRBV10-3 and TRBJ1-1; TRBD1 matches at 8 bases. Germline values: CDR1 ENHRY, CDR2 SYGVKD. With 9 bases clipped from V and 2 bases from J, the junction kept 5 bases outside the gene matches. The CDR3 has 13 residues. This chain's CDR3 is CAMGTGGNTEAFF. CDR3 coding DNA: TGTGCCATGGGGACAGGAGGAAACACTGAAGCTTTCTTT.

This clone was observed a handful of times. The chain links TRBV7-2 to TRBJ2-3; 9 nucleotides agree with TRBD2. Germline CDR1 is SGHTA and CDR2 is FQGNSA. With 6 bases clipped from V and 3 bases from J, the junction kept 10 bases outside the gene matches. This CDR3 has 16 residues. As DNA, the CDR3 is TGTGCCAGCAGACCGATAGCGGGAGTAAGAACAGATACGCAGTATTTT. As protein: CASRPIAGVRTDTQYF.

The rearrangement uses TRBV5-4 and TRBJ2-1; a weak D match, TRBD1 (5 bases). CDR1 and CDR2 (germline): SGHNT, YYREEE (reference sequence). This CDR3 contains 13 residues. Trimming took 0 bases from V and 7 from J, leaving 8 bases between them. CDR3 protein: CASSLDKGNEQFF. Written as DNA, the CDR3 is TGTGCCAGCAGCTTGGACAAGGGGAATGAGCAGTTCTTC.

CDR3 nucleotide sequence: TGCGCCAGCAGCCAAGGACAGGGGAATGGCTACACCTTC. Its protein product is CASSQGQGNGYTF. V and J are TRBV4-3 and TRBJ1-2, with TRBD1 matching 8 bases. The CDR3 extends over 13 amino acids. Trimming cost V 1 base and J 6 bases; bases outside gene matches: 1. Germline-derived CDR1 and CDR2 are LGHNA and YSLEER.

The rearrangement uses TRBV4-1 and TRBJ1-1, with TRBD1 matching 7 bases. The length of the CDR3 is 19 residues. The germline V gene encodes CDR1 MGHRA and CDR2 YSYEKL. V was pared by 2 bases and J by 1 base, with 16 bases of the junction left unmatched. The CDR3 loop is CASSQRQGGRRIQNTEAFF. CDR3 DNA: TGCGCCAGCAGCCAACGACAGGGAGGAAGGAGAATTCAGAACACTGAAGCTTTCTTT.

This rearrangement joins TRBV2 to TRBJ2-5; perhaps TRBD2 as D (5 bases). There are 14 residues in the CDR3. Deletions cut 7 bases from V and 5 bases from J, with 17 bases between. Germline CDR1 reads SNHLY; CDR2 reads FYNNEI. The CDR3 protein is CASNPGNGRETQYF. The CDR3 nucleotides read TGTGCCAGCAACCCCGGGAACGGCAGGGAGACCCAGTACTTC.

This sequence joins TRBV18 and TRBJ2-1; the match to TRBD2 covers 7 bases. This CDR3 comprises 14 residues. Trimming removed 4 bases from V and 5 bases from J; junction bases left unmatched: 5. Germline assignment: CDR1 KGHSH and CDR2 LQKENI. The DNA of the CDR3 is TGTGCCAGCTCACTCGGACTAGGTGACAATGAGCAGTTCTTC. Amino acids: CASSLGLGDNEQFF.

The chain is built from TRBV18 and TRBJ1-1; 9 nucleotides line up with TRBD1. The CDR3 spans 16 residues. The V and J ends lost 2 bases and 4 bases, in that order; junction bases with no gene match: 8. Looked up from germline, CDR1 is KGHSH and CDR2 is LQKENI. The CDR3 DNA reads TGTGCCAGCTCACCAAACGGACAGGGGACGAGCACTGAAGCTTTCTTT. The encoded protein is CASSPNGQGTSTEAFF.

V usage is TRBV6-5 and J usage is TRBJ2-5, with a possible D match to TRBD1 (6 bases). The germline CDR1 and CDR2 sequences are MNHEY and SVGAGI. V lost 0 bases and J lost 5, with 16 bases in between. CDR3 size: 16 residues. The CDR3 here is CASSYSLDRILETQYF. For the CDR3, the DNA is TGTGCCAGCAGTTACTCCCTAGACAGGATTTTGGAGACCCAGTACTTC.

In its sample, this clone was seen a few times. This CDR3 is CASSLPQTGGFETQYF. The CDR3 coding sequence is TGTGCCAGCAGCTTACCCCAGACAGGGGGGTTCGAGACCCAGTACTTC. This chain joins TRBV5-4 and TRBJ2-5; 9 bases match TRBD1. V was clipped by 2 bases and J by 5 bases; unmatched bases: 10. The CDR3 runs to 16 residues. CDR1 and CDR2 from the germline V gene are SGHNT and YYREEE (reference sequence).

In its sample, this clone was seen a few times. The chain combines TRBV18 with TRBJ2-5; D unresolved. Germline assignment: CDR1 KGHSH and CDR2 LQKENI. The CDR3 covers 13 residues. V was shortened by 6 bases and J by 5 bases, with 13 bases between the two germline ends. The CDR3 loop is CASSTTFGETQYF. The CDR3 coding sequence is TGTGCCAGCTCTACTACATTCGGGGAGACCCAGTACTTC.

This clone was counted between two and nine times. The V gene is TRBV29-1, the J gene TRBJ1-2, with D maybe TRBD1 (5 bases). CDR3 length equals 15 residues. Per germline, CDR1 SQVTM and CDR2 ANQGSEA. Trimming pared 0 bases from V and 4 bases from J, leaving 15 bases between. The CDR3 DNA sequence: TGCAGCGTTGAAGATCTCGGTACAGGTTTCTATGGCTACACCTTC. This encodes CSVEDLGTGFYGYTF.

This clone has more than one count but fewer than ten. The chain couples TRBV27 to TRBJ2-2, with D uncertain. The CDR3 contains 12 residues. The germline CDR1 and CDR2 sequences are MNHEY and SMNVEV (reference sequence). Trimming removed 9 bases from V and 1 base from J, with 6 bases in between. This chain's CDR3 is CARTKNTGELFF. CDR3 nucleotides: TGTGCCAGAACTAAGAACACCGGGGAGCTGTTTTTT.

The rearrangement joins TRBV7-2 to TRBJ2-5; D is perhaps TRBD2 (7 bases). The germline CDR1 and CDR2 sequences are SGHTA and FQGNSA. CDR3 size: 14 residues. The V and J ends lost 2 bases and 5 bases respectively, with 12 bases between them. The CDR3 sequence: CASSLWGGGETQYF. CDR3 in DNA: TGTGCCAGCAGCTTATGGGGAGGGGGGGAGACCCAGTACTTC.

The V call is TRBV6-1, the J call TRBJ2-1; 7 bases are shared with TRBD2. CDR1 MNHNS and CDR2 SASEGT come from the germline V gene. V shed 6 bases, J shed 5 bases, and the junction held 4 bases outside the gene matches. The CDR3 runs 13 residues. The CDR3 sequence is CASSRDYDNEQFF. CDR3 sequence (DNA): TGTGCCAGCAGCCGGGACTACGACAATGAGCAGTTCTTC.

This clone was seen more than once but under ten times. This chain uses TRBV29-1 with TRBJ1-2, with unresolved D. The V and J ends lost 1 base and 5 bases respectively, with 11 bases between them. The germline CDR1 and CDR2 sequences are SQVTM and ANQGSEA. The CDR3 loop spans 13 amino acids. The CDR3 is CSVEGPRGYGYTF. Written as DNA, the CDR3 is TGCAGCGTTGAAGGGCCCCGAGGGTATGGCTACACCTTC. Drawing the rest from reference TRBV29-1 and TRBJ1-2, the complete variable domain is SAVISQKPSRDICQRGTSLTIQCQVDSQVTMMFWYRQQPGQSLTLIATANQGSEATYESGFVIDKFPISRPNLTFSTLTVSNMSPEDSSIYLCSVEGPRGYGYTFGSGTRLTVV.

This clone has more than one count but fewer than ten. The genes are TRBV2 and TRBJ2-1; 8 positions match TRBD1. With V trimmed by 7 bases and J by 7 bases, 3 bases remained unmatched. Per the germline V gene, CDR1 is SNHLY and CDR2 is FYNNEI. This CDR3 has 12 amino acids. DNA of the CDR3: TGTGCCAGCACTAGACAGGGGAATGAGCAGTTCTTC. Amino acid sequence: CASTRQGNEQFF. Variable domain in full (rest from reference TRBV2 and TRBJ2-1): EPEVTQTPSHQVTQMGQEVILRCVPISNHLYFYWYRQILGQKVEFLVSFYNNEISEKSEIFDDQFSVERPDGSNFTLKIRSTKLEDSAMYFCASTRQGNEQFFGPGTRLTVL.